This record concerns one T cell receptor beta chain sequence. The libraries were made with immunoSEQ v4. Assay: immunoSEQ multiplex PCR; the TCRdb copy retains only in-frame clones and omits some. The sample consists of several thousand clones, approximately 78% of them appearing once. Infectious villitis cases involved smaller fetuses, preterm delivery, or a couple of intrauterine demises. The data are from a study of T cells in placental villitis. The TCR originated in a human patient with infectious villitis; the placental T cells may come from both mother and fetus. What was sequenced was placental tissue containing maternal and fetal cells.

The DNA for the CDR3 is TGTGCCAGCAGTCGGGACAGCTCTGGAAACACCATATATTTT. Translated, it gives CASSRDSSGNTIYF. The rearrangement uses TRBV6-6 and TRBJ1-3; 7 nucleotides align to TRBD1. The CDR3 runs 14 residues. V shed 5 bases, J shed 0 bases, and the junction held 1 base outside the gene matches. The germline V gene has CDR1 MNHNY and CDR2 SVGAGI (reference sequence).